Shown below are 13 T cell receptor beta chains from a single sample sequenced in a study of post-analysis software for immune sequencing data. Study-wide findings and caveats: TRBV segments more frequent in patients than in controls numbered a few and included TRBV5-6, TRBV5-1 and TRBV20-1.

Every TCR beta cDNA library bore unique molecular identifiers. MiXCR, run by TCRdb on the PCR reads, gives a single entry per CDR3 protein. The sample records 600,000 to 750,000 distinct CDR3 sequences, roughly three fifths being singletons. What these receptors recognize is not known. Sequencing was carried out using blood. These receptors originate from a girl aged 2-15 years with multiple sclerosis.

The chain links TRBV7-9 to TRBJ2-1, with TRBD2 identical over 8 bases. Trimming cost V 5 bases and J 0 bases; bases outside gene matches: 12. Germline V gene lookup returns CDR1 SEHNR and CDR2 FQNEAQ (reference sequence). The length of the CDR3 is 18 residues. The CDR3 DNA reads as TGTGCCAGCAGCACCCAACAGCGGGGGCCGAGCTCCTACAATGAGCAGTTCTTC. Amino acids: CASSTQQRGPSSYNEQFF.

The genes are TRBV10-3 and TRBJ2-3; D uncertain. Germline assignment: CDR1 ENHRY and CDR2 SYGVKD. The V end was cut by 8 bases, the J end by 3 bases, with 6 bases between. The CDR3 loop spans 11 amino acids. The chain's CDR3 is CAIGTTDTQYF. In DNA form, the CDR3 reads TGTGCCATCGGTACAACAGATACGCAGTATTTT.

The V call is TRBV20-1, the J call TRBJ2-5; D call uncertain. The J call may be incorrect, as the DNA end agrees better with TRBJ2-7. Germline CDR1 is DFQATT and CDR2 is SNEGSKA (reference sequence). The CDR3 runs to 11 residues. CDR3 loop: CSARVGHEQYF. The CDR3 nucleotides read TGCAGTGCTAGAGTGGGCCACGAGCAGTACTTC.

The CDR3 sequence is CASSLGRTGYEKLFF. The CDR3 DNA is TGTGCCAGCAGCTTAGGGAGGACAGGATACGAAAAACTGTTTTTT. The rearrangement uses TRBV7-9 and TRBJ1-4; the match to TRBD1 covers 7 bases. V gave up 1 base and J gave up 8 bases; unmatched junction bases: 7. Germline V lookup: CDR1 SEHNR, CDR2 FQNEAQ (reference sequence). The CDR3 has 15 residues. Full variable domain (rest looked up from reference TRBV7-9 and TRBJ1-4): DTGVSQNPRHKITKRGQNVTFRCDPISEHNRLYWYRQTLGQGPEFLTYFQNEAQLEKSRLLSDRFSAERPKGSFSTLEIQRTEQGDSAMYLCASSLGRTGYEKLFFGSGTQLSVL.

In the case of this clonotype: One end of the junction fails to match germline, which may point to a read error. The chain recombines TRBV11-2 with TRBJ2-7; possibly TRBD1 for D (6 bases). CDR3 length: 15 amino acids. Germline assignment: CDR1 SGHAT and CDR2 FQNNGV. CDR3 bases: TGTACCAGCAGCTTAACGACAGGAGCTTCCTACGAGCAGTACTTC. Translated, it gives CTSSLTTGASYEQYF.

The chain recombines TRBV6-1 with TRBJ2-3; weak D call: TRBD1 (6 bases). Trimming stripped 2 bases from V and 0 bases from J, with 12 bases between. The length of the CDR3 is 16 residues. The V gene's germline CDR1 is MNHNS and CDR2 SASEGT. The CDR3 reads CASSEPRTVSTDTQYF. The CDR3 bases are TGTGCCAGCAGTGAACCCCGGACAGTTAGCACAGATACGCAGTATTTT.

The chain links TRBV6-5 to TRBJ1-6; 7 bases fit TRBD1. Unmatched junction bases numbered 8, after V lost 2 bases and J lost 7 bases. The CDR3 covers 16 residues. Germline V gene data show CDR1 as MNHEY and CDR2 as SVGAGI. The CDR3 protein is CASSYDGPGGNSPLHF. The CDR3 DNA is TGTGCCAGCAGTTACGACGGTCCAGGGGGGAATTCACCCCTCCACTTT.

The chain links TRBV20-1 to TRBJ1-1; D might be TRBD1 (6 bases). This CDR3 region has 11 residues. CDR1 is DFQATT, CDR2 SNEGSKA, per germline (reference sequence). V was pared by 7 bases and J by 11 bases, with 17 bases between. The CDR3 spells CSVGEGGQAFF. The CDR3 DNA reads as TGCAGTGTGGGGGAGGGGGGTCAGGCTTTCTTT.

The chain links TRBV12-3 or TRBV12-4 to TRBJ2-5; D not resolved. The length of the CDR3 is 13 residues. The germline V and J ends were trimmed by 5 bases and 2 bases, with 9 bases remaining between them. The CDR3: CASSETEQETQYF. The CDR3 DNA sequence: TGTGCCAGCAGTGAAACAGAACAAGAGACCCAGTACTTC.

CDR3 DNA: TGCAGCGTCCCGATCAGGGGAGGACATGGGACAGATACGCAGTATTTT. It yields the protein CSVPIRGGHGTDTQYF. The chain recombines TRBV29-1 with TRBJ2-3; D is tentatively TRBD1 or TRBD2 (6 bases each). This CDR3 comprises 16 residues. Trimming left V 6 bases short and J 3 bases short, with 22 bases between. Germline V gene data show CDR1 as SQVTM and CDR2 as ANQGSEA.

The gene calls are TRBV30 and TRBJ1-2; maybe TRBD1 (6 bases). This CDR3 contains 12 residues. Germline assignment: CDR1 GTSNPN and CDR2 SVGIG (reference sequence). Deletions cut 5 bases from V and 4 bases from J, with 11 bases between. DNA for the CDR3: TGTGCCTGGGACCGGGACATCTATGGCTACACCTTC. It is translated as CAWDRDIYGYTF.

This clonotype was found a few times. The chain employs TRBV20-1 and TRBJ2-1; D unclear. Between the trimmed V and J ends, which lost 1 base and 0 bases, there was a span of 7 bases. Germline CDR1 reads DFQATT; CDR2 reads SNEGSKA (reference sequence). This CDR3 is 14 amino acids long. The chain's CDR3 is CSARVGPSYNEQFF. CDR3 coding DNA: TGCAGTGCTAGAGTCGGACCCTCCTACAATGAGCAGTTCTTC.

V usage is TRBV12-3 or TRBV12-4 and J usage is TRBJ1-1, with 7 bases that match TRBD1. The CDR3 loop spans 17 amino acids. With 6 bases clipped from V and 10 bases from J, the junction kept 23 bases outside the gene matches. The CDR3 sequence is CASSLNSGTEFGVAAFF. DNA for the CDR3: TGTGCCAGCAGCCTAAACTCCGGGACAGAGTTTGGGGTAGCAGCTTTCTTT.